The rows below give T cell receptor beta chains drawn from one sample of a study of cytomegalovirus exposure and HLA in healthy donors. Assay used: immunoSEQ multiplex PCR; TCRdb lists only in-frame clones, some missing. The sample has tens of thousands of clones; just under 70% are singletons. The sequenced material came from PBMCs. These receptors were obtained from a woman aged 45-59 years in good health and CMV-seronegative. Each CDR3 is given with its conserved first and last residue. D genes are given only for firm matches. Rows may omit the clone size; those that give it use once, few, many or a size class.

v_gene	abundance	len	d_gene	j_gene	CDR3nt	CDR3aa
TRBV28	.	16	TRBD1	TRBJ1-5	TGTGCCAGCAGGCCCGGGACAGGGATAGGCAATCAGCCCCAGCATTTT	CASRPGTGIGNQPQHF
TRBV7-8	few	13	.	TRBJ1-2	TGTGCCACCAGATACGGTATTGACTATGGCTACACCTTC	CATRYGIDYGYTF
TRBV10-3	.	14	.	TRBJ1-2	TGTGCCATCAGTGATACCGCAGGGAACTATGGCTACACCTTC	CAISDTAGNYGYTF
TRBV4-1	.	17	.	TRBJ2-3	TGCGCCAGCAGCCGCGTCCCCTTAGCTGGTTCGACAGATACGCAGTATTTT	CASSRVPLAGSTDTQYF
TRBV5-1	.	14	.	TRBJ2-1	TGCGCCAGCAGCTTGGCGGCAGGGCGTGGTGAGCAGTTCTTC	CASSLAAGRGEQFF
TRBV28	.	14	TRBD2	TRBJ2-1	TGTGCCAGCAGTTTGTCTAGCGGGGACAATGAGCAGTTCTTC	CASSLSSGDNEQFF
TRBV10-1	few	13	.	TRBJ1-1	TGCGCCAGCAGAGACACAGAGAACACTGAAGCTTTCTTT	CASRDTENTEAFF
TRBV6-1	.	16	TRBD1	TRBJ1-2	TGTGCCAGCAGTGAACGTGACAGGGGCCAAAACTATGGCTACACCTTC	CASSERDRGQNYGYTF
TRBV10-1	.	14	TRBD2	TRBJ2-3	TGCGCCACCCGAGCGGGGGCTAGCACAGATACGCAGTATTTT	CATRAGASTDTQYF
TRBV2	once	12	.	TRBJ2-7	TGTGCCAGCAGTGGGCAGGGGTTCGAGCAGTACTTC	CASSGQGFEQYF
TRBV7-9	.	18	TRBD1	TRBJ1-5	TGTGCCAGCAGCCTAAGCGGGACAGGGGGTCCCTCAAATCAGCCCCAGCATTTT	CASSLSGTGGPSNQPQHF
TRBV15	few	15	.	TRBJ2-2	TGTGCCACCAGCAGAGGTGGCTTAAACACCGGGGAGCTGTTTTTT	CATSRGGLNTGELFF
TRBV28	.	15	.	TRBJ2-5	TGTGCCAGCAGGCGACTAACAGGGTCGGAAGAGACCCAGTACTTC	CASRRLTGSEETQYF
TRBV6-1	.	14	.	TRBJ1-5	TGTGCCAGCAGGAGTCAGGGCTACGATCAGCCCCAGCATTTT	CASRSQGYDQPQHF
TRBV7-9	.	15	.	TRBJ2-7	TGTGCCAGCAGCTTAGAGGGGGCGACTAGTCACGAGCAGTACTTC	CASSLEGATSHEQYF
TRBV7-9	.	14	TRBD1	TRBJ1-2	TGTGCCAGCAGCAGACAGGGAGCTAACTATGGCTACACCTTC	CASSRQGANYGYTF
TRBV5-1	.	14	.	TRBJ1-5	TGCGCCAGCAGCCAGGACAGTCGTAATCAGCCCCAGCATTTT	CASSQDSRNQPQHF
TRBV7-6	.	14	TRBD1	TRBJ1-1	TGTGCCAGCAGCCTAAGACAGGGAAACACTGAAGCTTTCTTT	CASSLRQGNTEAFF
TRBV29-1	.	12	TRBD2	TRBJ2-7	TGCAGCGTCCGATCCGGGAGGAACGAGCAGTACTTC	CSVRSGRNEQYF
TRBV7-9	.	14	TRBD1	TRBJ1-4	TGTGCCAGCAGCTTCAGGGGGCAAGGTGAAAAACTGTTTTTT	CASSFRGQGEKLFF
TRBV5-1	once	16	TRBD1	TRBJ2-7	TGCGCCAGCAGCTTGGCCACCGGGACAGGGGGCTACGAGCAGTACTTC	CASSLATGTGGYEQYF
TRBV29-1	few	15	TRBD2	TRBJ2-5	TGCAGCGTTGGACTAGCGGGAGCAGGCCAAGAGACCCAGTACTTC	CSVGLAGAGQETQYF
TRBV29-1	once	14	.	TRBJ2-1	TGCAGCGTCGAACAGGGAGGTGCCTACAATGAGCAGTTCTTC	CSVEQGGAYNEQFF
TRBV4-1	.	14	TRBD1	TRBJ2-7	TGCGCCAGCAGCCCTAGACAGGGGTCCTACGAGCAGTACTTC	CASSPRQGSYEQYF
TRBV5-1	.	15	TRBD1	TRBJ1-6	TGCGCCAGCAGCGGAGGACAGGGCAATAATTCACCCCTCCACTTT	CASSGGQGNNSPLHF
TRBV9	few	13	.	TRBJ1-1	TGTGCCAGCAGCGAACCAGGATACACTGAAGCTTTCTTT	CASSEPGYTEAFF
TRBV5-8	.	16	TRBD1	TRBJ1-6	TGTGCCAGCAGCTTGGGGGGACAGGGTCCTCGGACACCCCTCCACTTT	CASSLGGQGPRTPLHF
TRBV28	.	12	.	TRBJ1-2	TGTGCCAGCAGTTTATTAGGGGAAGGCTACACCTTC	CASSLLGEGYTF
TRBV7-9	.	15	.	TRBJ2-2	TGTGCCAGCAGCTTTATGGGAGGGGGAACCGGGGAGCTGTTTTTT	CASSFMGGGTGELFF
TRBV28	.	15	.	TRBJ1-2	TGTGCCAGCAGTTTCCGACAGGTGGCTTCCTATGGCTACACCTTC	CASSFRQVASYGYTF
TRBV7-8	once	16	TRBD2	TRBJ2-7	TGTGCCAGCAGCTTACTTAGCGGGAGGGCCGCATACGAGCAGTACTTC	CASSLLSGRAAYEQYF
TRBV28	.	15	.	TRBJ1-1	TGTGCCAGCAGCCCGAGCCCCGGGGGTCGGACTGAAGCTTTCTTT	CASSPSPGGRTEAFF
TRBV18	.	14	.	TRBJ1-4	TGTGCCAGCTCGCAGGGCACCATGAATGAAAAACTGTTTTTT	CASSQGTMNEKLFF
TRBV5-1	.	15	.	TRBJ2-1	TGCGCCAGCAGCTTGGTCGGGAGCTCCTACAATGAGCAGTTCTTC	CASSLVGSSYNEQFF
TRBV2	.	14	.	TRBJ2-2	TGTGCCAGCAGTCCCGGGACACGGACCGGGGAGCTGTTTTTT	CASSPGTRTGELFF
TRBV29-1	.	13	.	TRBJ2-5	TGCAGCGTTGAAGACAGGGGTGGAGAGACCCAGTACTTC	CSVEDRGGETQYF
TRBV11-2	.	15	.	TRBJ1-4	TGTGCCAGCAGCTTAGGGCGGCTCGCTAATGAAAAACTGTTTTTT	CASSLGRLANEKLFF
TRBV27	.	13	.	TRBJ1-5	TGTGCCAGCAGTCCGGTATGGGGCCAGCCCCAGCATTTT	CASSPVWGQPQHF
TRBV7-9	.	15	TRBD2	TRBJ2-2	TGTGCCAGCAGCCCTAGCGGGAGGGGCGCCGGGGAGCTGTTTTTT	CASSPSGRGAGELFF